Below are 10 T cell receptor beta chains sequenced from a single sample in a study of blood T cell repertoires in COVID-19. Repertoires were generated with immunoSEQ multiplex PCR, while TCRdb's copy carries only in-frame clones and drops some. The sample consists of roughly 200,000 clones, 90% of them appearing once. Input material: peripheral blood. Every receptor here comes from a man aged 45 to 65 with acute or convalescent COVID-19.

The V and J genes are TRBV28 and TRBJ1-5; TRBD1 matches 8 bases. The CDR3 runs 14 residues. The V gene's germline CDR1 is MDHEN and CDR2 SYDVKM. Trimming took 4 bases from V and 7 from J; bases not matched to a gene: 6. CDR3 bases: TGTGCCAGCAGTTCCAGACAGGGGTTGCAGCCCCAGCATTTT. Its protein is CASSSRQGLQPQHF.

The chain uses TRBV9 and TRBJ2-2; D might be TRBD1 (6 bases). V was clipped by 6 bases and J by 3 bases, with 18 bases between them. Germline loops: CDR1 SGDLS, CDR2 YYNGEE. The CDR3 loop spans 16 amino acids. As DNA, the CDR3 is TGTGCCAGCAACTCCCAGGGCAGGGGTCACACCGGGGAGCTGTTTTTT. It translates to CASNSQGRGHTGELFF.

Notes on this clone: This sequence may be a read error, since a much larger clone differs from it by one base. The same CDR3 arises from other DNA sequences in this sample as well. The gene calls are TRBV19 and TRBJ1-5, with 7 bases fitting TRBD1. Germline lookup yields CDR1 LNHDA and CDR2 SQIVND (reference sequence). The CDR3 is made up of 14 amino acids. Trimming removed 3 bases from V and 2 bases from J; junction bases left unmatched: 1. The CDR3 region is CASSITGGNQPQHF. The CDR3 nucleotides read TGTGCCAGTAGTATCACAGGGGGCAATCAGCCCCAGCATTTT. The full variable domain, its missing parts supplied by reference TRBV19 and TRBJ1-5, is DGGITQSPKYLFRKEGQNVTLSCEQNLNHDAMYWYRQDPGQGLRLIYYSQIVNDFQKGDIAEGYSVSREKKESFPLTVTSAQKNPTAFYLCASSITGGNQPQHFGDGTRLSIL.

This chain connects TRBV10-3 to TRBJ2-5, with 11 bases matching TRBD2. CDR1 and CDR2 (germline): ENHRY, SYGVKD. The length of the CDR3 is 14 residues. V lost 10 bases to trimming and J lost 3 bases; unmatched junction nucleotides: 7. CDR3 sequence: CATRSTSGEETQYF. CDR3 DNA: TGTGCCACCCGTTCGACTAGCGGGGAAGAGACCCAGTACTTC.

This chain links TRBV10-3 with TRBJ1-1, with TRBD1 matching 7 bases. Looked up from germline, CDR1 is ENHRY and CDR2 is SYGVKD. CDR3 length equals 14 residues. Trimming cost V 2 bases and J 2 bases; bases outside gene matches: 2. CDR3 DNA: TGTGCCATCAGTGAGGGACAGGATAACACTGAAGCTTTCTTT. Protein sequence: CAISEGQDNTEAFF.

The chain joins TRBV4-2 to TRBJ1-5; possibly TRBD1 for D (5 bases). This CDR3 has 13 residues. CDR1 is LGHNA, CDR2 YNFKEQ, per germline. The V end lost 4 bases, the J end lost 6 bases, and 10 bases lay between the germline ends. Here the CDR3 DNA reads TGTGCCAGCAGCCCGTCAAGGGGTCAGCCCCAGCATTTT. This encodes CASSPSRGQPQHF.

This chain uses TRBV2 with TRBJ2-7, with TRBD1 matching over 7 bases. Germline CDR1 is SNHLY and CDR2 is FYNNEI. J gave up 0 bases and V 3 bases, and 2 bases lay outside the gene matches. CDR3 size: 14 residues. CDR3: CASSDWTGSYEQYV. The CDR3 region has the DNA TGTGCCAGCAGTGACTGGACAGGCTCCTACGAGCAGTACGTC.

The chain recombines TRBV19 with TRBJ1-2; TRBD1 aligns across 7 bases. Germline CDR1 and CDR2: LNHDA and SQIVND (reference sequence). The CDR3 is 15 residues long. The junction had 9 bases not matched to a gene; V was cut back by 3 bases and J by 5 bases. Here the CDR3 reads CASSISGQTRYGYTF. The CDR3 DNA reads TGTGCCAGTAGTATCTCGGGACAGACAAGATATGGCTACACCTTC. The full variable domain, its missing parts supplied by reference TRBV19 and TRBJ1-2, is DGGITQSPKYLFRKEGQNVTLSCEQNLNHDAMYWYRQDPGQGLRLIYYSQIVNDFQKGDIAEGYSVSREKKESFPLTVTSAQKNPTAFYLCASSISGQTRYGYTFGSGTRLTVV.

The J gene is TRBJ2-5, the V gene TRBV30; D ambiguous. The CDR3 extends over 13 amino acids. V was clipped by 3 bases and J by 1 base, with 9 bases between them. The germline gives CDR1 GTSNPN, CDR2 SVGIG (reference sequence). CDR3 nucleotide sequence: TGTGCCTGGAGCCTCGGTAGCCAAGAGACCCAGTACTTC. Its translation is CAWSLGSQETQYF.

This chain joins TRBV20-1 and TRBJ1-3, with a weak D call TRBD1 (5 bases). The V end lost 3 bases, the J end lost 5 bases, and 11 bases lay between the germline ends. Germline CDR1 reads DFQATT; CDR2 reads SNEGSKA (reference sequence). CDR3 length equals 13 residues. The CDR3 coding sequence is TGCAGTGCTAGTTCGGCAGGGAGAAACACCATATATTTT. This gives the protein CSASSAGRNTIYF.